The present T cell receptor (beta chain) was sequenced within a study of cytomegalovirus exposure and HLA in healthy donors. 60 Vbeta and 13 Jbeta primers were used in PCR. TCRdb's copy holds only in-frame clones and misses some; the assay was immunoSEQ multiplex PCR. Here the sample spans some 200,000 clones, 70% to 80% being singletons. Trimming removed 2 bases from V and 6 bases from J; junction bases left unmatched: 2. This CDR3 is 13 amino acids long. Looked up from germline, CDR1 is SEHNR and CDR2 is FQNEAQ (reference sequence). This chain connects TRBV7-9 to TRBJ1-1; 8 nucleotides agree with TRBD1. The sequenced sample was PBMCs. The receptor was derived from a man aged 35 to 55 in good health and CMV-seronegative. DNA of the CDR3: TGTGCCAGCAGCTTACAGGGGGCCGCTGAAGCTTTCTTT. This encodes CASSLQGAAEAFF.